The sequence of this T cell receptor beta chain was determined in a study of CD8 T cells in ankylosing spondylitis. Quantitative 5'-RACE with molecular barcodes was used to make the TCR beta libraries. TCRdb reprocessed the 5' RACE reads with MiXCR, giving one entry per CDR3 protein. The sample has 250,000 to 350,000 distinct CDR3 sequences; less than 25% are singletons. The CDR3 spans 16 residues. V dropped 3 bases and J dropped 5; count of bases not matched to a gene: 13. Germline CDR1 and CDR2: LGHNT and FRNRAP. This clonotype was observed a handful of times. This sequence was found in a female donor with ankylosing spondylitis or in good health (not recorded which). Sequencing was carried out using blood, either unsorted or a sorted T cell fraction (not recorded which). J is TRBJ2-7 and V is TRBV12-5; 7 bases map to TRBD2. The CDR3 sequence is CASGLGREGPLDEQYF. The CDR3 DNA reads TGTGCTAGTGGTTTAGGAAGGGAGGGCCCCCTGGACGAGCAGTACTTC.